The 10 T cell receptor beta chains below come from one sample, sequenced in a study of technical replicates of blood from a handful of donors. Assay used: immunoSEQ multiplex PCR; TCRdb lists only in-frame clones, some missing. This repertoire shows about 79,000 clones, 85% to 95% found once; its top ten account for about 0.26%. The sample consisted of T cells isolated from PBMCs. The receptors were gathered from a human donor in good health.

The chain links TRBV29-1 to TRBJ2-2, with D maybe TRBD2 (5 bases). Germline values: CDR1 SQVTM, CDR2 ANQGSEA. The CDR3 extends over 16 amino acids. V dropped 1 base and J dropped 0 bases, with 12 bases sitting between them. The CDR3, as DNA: TGCAGCGTTGAAGCATTAGGGAGAGCGAACACCGGGGAGCTGTTTTTT. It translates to CSVEALGRANTGELFF.

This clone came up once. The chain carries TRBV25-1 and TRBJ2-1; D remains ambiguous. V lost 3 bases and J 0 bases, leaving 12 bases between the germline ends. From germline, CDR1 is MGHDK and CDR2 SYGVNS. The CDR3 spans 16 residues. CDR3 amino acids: CASSDHSYGSYNEQFF. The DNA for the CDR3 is TGTGCCAGCAGTGACCACTCGTACGGCTCCTACAATGAGCAGTTCTTC.

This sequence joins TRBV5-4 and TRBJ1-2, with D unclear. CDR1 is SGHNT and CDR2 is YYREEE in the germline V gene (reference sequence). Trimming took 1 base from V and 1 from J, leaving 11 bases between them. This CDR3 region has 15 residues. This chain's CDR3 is CASSLRPRDNYGYTF. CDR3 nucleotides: TGTGCCAGCAGCTTGCGCCCTAGAGATAACTATGGCTACACCTTC.

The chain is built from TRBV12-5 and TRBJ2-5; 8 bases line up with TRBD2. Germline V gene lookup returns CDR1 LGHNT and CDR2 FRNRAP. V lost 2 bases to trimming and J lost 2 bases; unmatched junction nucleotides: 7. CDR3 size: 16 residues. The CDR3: CASGLITGTRQETQYF. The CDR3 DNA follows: TGTGCTAGTGGTTTGATAACCGGGACTAGACAAGAGACCCAGTACTTC.

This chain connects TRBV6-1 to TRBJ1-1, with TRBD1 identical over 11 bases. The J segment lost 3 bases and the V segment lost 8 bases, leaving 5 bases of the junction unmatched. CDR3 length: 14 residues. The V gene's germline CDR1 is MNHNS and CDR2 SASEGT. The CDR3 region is CASGSGQGDTEAFF. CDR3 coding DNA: TGTGCCAGCGGATCGGGACAGGGGGACACTGAAGCTTTCTTT.

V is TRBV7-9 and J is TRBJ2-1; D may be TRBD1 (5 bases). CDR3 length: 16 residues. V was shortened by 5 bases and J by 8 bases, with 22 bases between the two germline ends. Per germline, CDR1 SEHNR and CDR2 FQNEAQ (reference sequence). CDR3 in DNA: TGTGCCAGCAGCGCCCCCCCAGGTATGGGGCCCGATGAGCAGTTCTTC. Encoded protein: CASSAPPGMGPDEQFF.

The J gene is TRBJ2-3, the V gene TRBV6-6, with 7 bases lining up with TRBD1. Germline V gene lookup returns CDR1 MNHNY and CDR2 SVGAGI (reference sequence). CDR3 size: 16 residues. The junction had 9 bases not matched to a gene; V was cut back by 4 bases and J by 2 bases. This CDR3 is CASSLTGARLTDTQYF. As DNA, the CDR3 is TGTGCCAGCAGTTTAACAGGGGCCCGACTCACAGATACGCAGTATTTT.

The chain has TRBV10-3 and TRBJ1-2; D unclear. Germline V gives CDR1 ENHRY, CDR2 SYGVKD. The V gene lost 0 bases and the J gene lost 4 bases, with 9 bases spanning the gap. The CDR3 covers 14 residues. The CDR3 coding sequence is TGTGCCATCAGTGAGTCTGGCAGTTCCTATGGCTACACCTTC. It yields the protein CAISESGSSYGYTF.

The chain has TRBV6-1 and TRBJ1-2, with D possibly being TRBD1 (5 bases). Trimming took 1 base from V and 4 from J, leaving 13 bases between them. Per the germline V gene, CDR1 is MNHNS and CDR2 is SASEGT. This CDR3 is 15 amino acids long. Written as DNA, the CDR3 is TGTGCCAGCAGTGAAGACGTGACAGTGCCCTATGGCTACACCTTC. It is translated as CASSEDVTVPYGYTF.

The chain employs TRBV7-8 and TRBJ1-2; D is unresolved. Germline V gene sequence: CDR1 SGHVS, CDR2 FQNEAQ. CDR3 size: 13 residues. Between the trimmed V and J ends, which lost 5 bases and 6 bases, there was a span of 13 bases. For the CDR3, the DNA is TGTGCCAGCAGCCCCACCGGGAAGAATGGCTACACCTTC. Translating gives CASSPTGKNGYTF.